A selection of T cell receptor beta chains follows, all from one sample in a study of tumor and adjacent non-tumor tissue in lung cancer. A single record per CDR3 protein comes from TCRdb applying MiXCR to the multiplex PCR reads. Of roughly 93,000 distinct CDR3 sequences in the sample, less than 80% are singletons; the top ten hold approximately 16%. The sequencing sample was made of lung tumor tissue. These receptors came from a man in his fifties or sixties with non-small cell lung cancer. CDR3s include the opening cysteine and the closing phenylalanine or tryptophan. Fields, in order: D gene, V gene, clone size, J gene, CDR3 DNA, CDR3 protein. A D gene is named only where the DNA matches it firmly. Only part of the rows carry a size: once, few, many, or a class if the clone is expanded.

d_gene: TRBD1; v_gene: TRBV11-2; abundance: NA; j_gene: TRBJ1-2; CDR3nt: TGTGCCAGCAGCCCGGGGCATGGGGATATAGGGGGCTATACCTTC; CDR3aa: CASSPGHGDIGGYTF
d_gene: NA; v_gene: TRBV4-1; abundance: NA; j_gene: TRBJ1-2; CDR3nt: TGCGCCAGCAGCCAAGAAGGACTCTATGGCTACACCTTC; CDR3aa: CASSQEGLYGYTF
d_gene: TRBD1; v_gene: TRBV5-1; abundance: many; j_gene: TRBJ2-4; CDR3nt: TGCGCCAGCAGCGGAACATCAAGGGGGCTAGACATTCAGTACTTC; CDR3aa: CASSGTSRGLDIQYF
d_gene: TRBD1; v_gene: TRBV12-3/TRBV12-4; abundance: NA; j_gene: TRBJ2-1; CDR3nt: TGTGCAAGCAGTCACAGGACAGGGTGGATGTACAATGAGCAGTTCTTC; CDR3aa: CASSHRTGWMYNEQFF
d_gene: NA; v_gene: TRBV6-1; abundance: NA; j_gene: TRBJ2-1; CDR3nt: TGTGCCAGCAGTGAACTGAGGGGGGCTCGGCACAATGAGCAGTTCTTC; CDR3aa: CASSELRGARHNEQFF
d_gene: NA; v_gene: TRBV12-3/TRBV12-4; abundance: few; j_gene: TRBJ2-1; CDR3nt: TGTGCCGGCCGGGGGGCGAGAGAAGGCGGTGAGCAGTTCTTC; CDR3aa: CAGRGAREGGEQFF
d_gene: TRBD2; v_gene: TRBV20-1; abundance: many; j_gene: TRBJ2-1; CDR3nt: TGCAGTGCCGCGGGACTAGCGAAAAACAATGAGCAGTTCTTC; CDR3aa: CSAAGLAKNNEQFF
d_gene: NA; v_gene: TRBV29-1; abundance: NA; j_gene: TRBJ1-2; CDR3nt: TGCAGCGCCCGAGGGGGTACCAACTATGGCTACGCCTTC; CDR3aa: CSARGGTNYGYAF
d_gene: NA; v_gene: TRBV11-3; abundance: few; j_gene: TRBJ2-7; CDR3nt: TGTGCCAGCAGTAAAGGAAAATGTTACGAGCAGTACTTC; CDR3aa: CASSKGKCYEQYF
d_gene: TRBD2; v_gene: TRBV12-5; abundance: NA; j_gene: TRBJ2-1; CDR3nt: TGTGCTAGTGGTTTGGGGACGGGACTATCGGTAGTGGCGGCGAATGAGCAGTTCTTC; CDR3aa: CASGLGTGLSVVAANEQFF
d_gene: NA; v_gene: TRBV6-1; abundance: NA; j_gene: TRBJ2-7; CDR3nt: TGTGCCAGCAGCCGAATAGCACTATGGGGGGCCTCGACCTACGAGCAGTACTTC; CDR3aa: CASSRIALWGASTYEQYF
d_gene: NA; v_gene: TRBV12-3/TRBV12-4; abundance: NA; j_gene: TRBJ2-3; CDR3nt: TGTGCCAGCACCCCCCGGGACCTACACACAGATACGCACTATTTT; CDR3aa: CASTPRDLHTDTHYF
d_gene: NA; v_gene: TRBV11-1; abundance: NA; j_gene: TRBJ2-6; CDR3nt: TGTGTCAGTAGCACTCGCCTCTCTGAGGCCAACGTCCTGACTTTC; CDR3aa: CVSSTRLSEANVLTF
d_gene: TRBD2; v_gene: TRBV11-2; abundance: NA; j_gene: TRBJ2-1; CDR3nt: TGTGCCAGCAGCCCGGGACTAGTGGGAGTGGGCTCCCAAGTCAATGAGCAGTTCTTC; CDR3aa: CASSPGLVGVGSQVNEQFF
d_gene: NA; v_gene: TRBV11-1; abundance: once; j_gene: TRBJ1-3; CDR3nt: TGTGCCAGCAGCCAAACCATGGACCCTGGAAACACCATATATTTT; CDR3aa: CASSQTMDPGNTIYF
d_gene: NA; v_gene: TRBV2; abundance: NA; j_gene: TRBJ1-2; CDR3nt: TGTGCCGCTGGGACGGAAAACTATGGCTACACCTTC; CDR3aa: CAAGTENYGYTF
d_gene: TRBD2; v_gene: TRBV14; abundance: many; j_gene: TRBJ2-3; CDR3nt: TGTGCCAGCAGCCAAAGGACTAGCCGGGATACGCAGTATTTT; CDR3aa: CASSQRTSRDTQYF
d_gene: NA; v_gene: TRBV6-5; abundance: NA; j_gene: TRBJ2-5; CDR3nt: TGTGCCAGCAGCCACCAGGATGGACGGAGTGTTACCCAGTACTTC; CDR3aa: CASSHQDGRSVTQYF
d_gene: TRBD1; v_gene: TRBV11-1; abundance: once; j_gene: TRBJ2-4; CDR3nt: TGTGTCAGCACTTCCATAGGGGGCCCGAGAAACATTCAGTACTTC; CDR3aa: CVSTSIGGPRNIQYF
d_gene: NA; v_gene: TRBV5-4; abundance: NA; j_gene: TRBJ2-1; CDR3nt: TGTGTCAACAGCCCCGGGACCAATGAGCAGTTCTTC; CDR3aa: CVNSPGTNEQFF
d_gene: TRBD1; v_gene: TRBV5-4; abundance: NA; j_gene: TRBJ2-3; CDR3nt: TGTACCAGCGCCAAGGACAGGGCAGATACGCAGTATTTT; CDR3aa: CTSAKDRADTQYF
d_gene: NA; v_gene: TRBV14; abundance: NA; j_gene: TRBJ2-1; CDR3nt: TGTGCCAGCAGCTCCAACTTAAACAATGAACCATTCTTC; CDR3aa: CASSSNLNNEPFF
d_gene: TRBD1; v_gene: TRBV7-9; abundance: NA; j_gene: TRBJ2-5; CDR3nt: TGTGCCAGCAGCTCCGGGACAGCCCCGATGTACCAGTACTTC; CDR3aa: CASSSGTAPMYQYF
d_gene: NA; v_gene: TRBV11-1; abundance: NA; j_gene: TRBJ2-1; CDR3nt: TGTGCCAGGAGCGAACAGAGCCGCAATGAGCAGTTCTTT; CDR3aa: CARSEQSRNEQFF
d_gene: NA; v_gene: TRBV30; abundance: NA; j_gene: TRBJ2-1; CDR3nt: TGTGCATGGAGGCAGGTCAGTAGCGGCCCCTACAATGAGCAGCTCTTC; CDR3aa: CAWRQVSSGPYNEQLF
d_gene: NA; v_gene: TRBV28; abundance: NA; j_gene: TRBJ2-7; CDR3nt: TGTGCAAGCAGTCATGACAGTCCCTACGAGCAGTACTTC; CDR3aa: CASSHDSPYEQYF
d_gene: NA; v_gene: TRBV11-2; abundance: NA; j_gene: TRBJ2-7; CDR3nt: TGTGCCAGCAGCTGGGAAGCCTACGAGCAGTACTTC; CDR3aa: CASSWEAYEQYF
d_gene: TRBD2; v_gene: TRBV30; abundance: NA; j_gene: TRBJ2-1; CDR3nt: TGTGCCTGGAATTGGTCTAGCGGGCTTTACAATGAGAGGTTCTTC; CDR3aa: CAWNWSSGLYNERFF
d_gene: NA; v_gene: TRBV6-5; abundance: few; j_gene: TRBJ2-6; CDR3nt: TGTGCCAGTAGTTATTCGGGGGGCTCTGGGGCCAACATCCTGACTTTC; CDR3aa: CASSYSGGSGANILTF
d_gene: TRBD1; v_gene: TRBV7-9; abundance: NA; j_gene: TRBJ1-2; CDR3nt: TGTACCAGCGGCCAGCCGGGACAGTCTAACATGGACACCTTC; CDR3aa: CTSGQPGQSNMDTF
d_gene: TRBD1; v_gene: TRBV6-6; abundance: NA; j_gene: TRBJ1-3; CDR3nt: TGTGCCAGCAGTTTGGGACAGGGGACACGAAACACCATATATTTT; CDR3aa: CASSLGQGTRNTIYF
d_gene: TRBD1; v_gene: TRBV6-1; abundance: many; j_gene: TRBJ1-5; CDR3nt: TGTGCCAGCAGTCAGGACAGGGCAAAACAGCCCCAGCATTTT; CDR3aa: CASSQDRAKQPQHF
d_gene: NA; v_gene: TRBV11-2; abundance: NA; j_gene: TRBJ1-1; CDR3nt: TGTGCCAGCAGCTTAGAAGGGGTTGGGAGCACTGAAGCTTTCTTT; CDR3aa: CASSLEGVGSTEAFF
d_gene: NA; v_gene: TRBV4-1; abundance: NA; j_gene: TRBJ2-7; CDR3nt: TGCGCAAGCAGCCAACTGCCTCCAGACTACGGGCAGTACTTC; CDR3aa: CASSQLPPDYGQYF
d_gene: NA; v_gene: TRBV5-6; abundance: NA; j_gene: TRBJ2-1; CDR3nt: TGTGCCAGCAGCTTGGGGGAGGTGAGGATGAGGGCCTACAATGAACAGTTCTTC; CDR3aa: CASSLGEVRMRAYNEQFF
d_gene: NA; v_gene: TRBV6-6; abundance: NA; j_gene: TRBJ2-7; CDR3nt: TGTGCCAACAGGACTCCACAGGGAGTCCACAAGCAGTACTTC; CDR3aa: CANRTPQGVHKQYF
d_gene: NA; v_gene: TRBV30; abundance: NA; j_gene: TRBJ2-2; CDR3nt: TGTGCCTGGACACCGAACACCGGGGAGCTGTTTTTT; CDR3aa: CAWTPNTGELFF
d_gene: NA; v_gene: TRBV29-1; abundance: few; j_gene: TRBJ2-1; CDR3nt: TGCAGCGTTTACGCACAGGGCTACTTCTACGATGAGCAGTTCTTC; CDR3aa: CSVYAQGYFYDEQFF
d_gene: NA; v_gene: TRBV10-3; abundance: NA; j_gene: TRBJ2-3; CDR3nt: TGTGCCATCAATTCTGGTGATACGCAGTATTTT; CDR3aa: CAINSGDTQYF
d_gene: NA; v_gene: TRBV11-2; abundance: medium-sized; j_gene: TRBJ2-3; CDR3nt: TGTGCCAGCAGCTCCCGACCCACAGATACGCAGTATTTT; CDR3aa: CASSSRPTDTQYF